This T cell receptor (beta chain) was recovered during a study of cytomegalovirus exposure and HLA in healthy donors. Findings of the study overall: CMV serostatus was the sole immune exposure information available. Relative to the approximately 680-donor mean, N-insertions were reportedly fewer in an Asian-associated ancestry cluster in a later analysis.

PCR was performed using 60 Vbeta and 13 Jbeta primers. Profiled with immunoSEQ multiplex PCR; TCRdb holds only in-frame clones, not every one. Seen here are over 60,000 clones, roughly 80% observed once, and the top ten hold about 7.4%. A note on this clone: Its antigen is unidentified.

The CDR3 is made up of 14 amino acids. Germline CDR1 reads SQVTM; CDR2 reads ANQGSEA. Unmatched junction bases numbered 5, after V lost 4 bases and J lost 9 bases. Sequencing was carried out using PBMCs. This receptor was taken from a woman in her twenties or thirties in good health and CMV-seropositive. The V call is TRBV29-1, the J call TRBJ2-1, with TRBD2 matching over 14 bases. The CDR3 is CSVGAGLAGVEQFF. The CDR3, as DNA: TGCAGCGTTGGCGCGGGACTAGCGGGAGTTGAGCAGTTCTTC.